What follows are 14 T cell receptor beta chains derived from one specimen sequenced in a study of cytomegalovirus exposure and HLA in healthy donors. With 60 Vbeta and 13 Jbeta primers, the PCR was carried out. Only in-frame clones appear in the TCRdb table, and some are missing; sequencing was by immunoSEQ multiplex PCR. The sample records more than 85,000 clones, around three quarters being singletons. Sequenced: PBMCs. These TCRs come from a woman between 50 and 59 years old in good health and CMV-seropositive.

On this clone itself: This same CDR3 is encoded by further DNA sequences in the sample. The chain carries TRBV18 and TRBJ2-7; 11 nucleotides align to TRBD1. This CDR3 has 15 amino acids. Per the germline V gene, CDR1 is KGHSH and CDR2 is LQKENI. Germline trimming cut 3 bases from V and 2 bases from J; bases unmatched to any gene: 3. DNA of the CDR3: TGTGCCAGCTCACCTCCGGGACAGGGGGCCTACGAGCAGTACTTC. Protein: CASSPPGQGAYEQYF.

This rearrangement joins TRBV7-3 to TRBJ2-2, with 7 nucleotides matching TRBD2. This CDR3 contains 14 residues. V lost 5 bases, J lost 7 bases, and 7 bases stayed unmatched. CDR1 and CDR2 (germline): SGHTA, FQGTGA. Here the CDR3 DNA reads TGTGCCAGCAGCCCTGTGGGGAGGGACGGGGAGCTGTTTTTT. Its translation is CASSPVGRDGELFF.

This clone has more than one count but fewer than ten. The chain couples TRBV4-1 to TRBJ2-7; the D gene is possibly TRBD1 (6 bases). The CDR3 runs to 14 residues. The germline V gene encodes CDR1 MGHRA and CDR2 YSYEKL. V lost 1 base to trimming and J lost 3 bases, with 10 bases between them. CDR3 amino acids: CASSQVGANYEQYF. The CDR3 region has the DNA TGCGCCAGCAGCCAAGTGGGGGCAAACTACGAGCAGTACTTC.

The rearrangement uses TRBV13 and TRBJ2-3; weak D call: TRBD2 (7 bases). CDR3 length: 15 residues. Deletions cut 2 bases from V and 4 bases from J, with 13 bases between. Germline V CDR1 and CDR2: PRHDT, FYEKMQ (reference sequence). CDR3 nucleotide sequence: TGTGCCAGCAGCTTAAACGGGGGGCAGGCAGATACGCAGTATTTT. Translation gives CASSLNGGQADTQYF.

This chain joins TRBV5-1 and TRBJ2-7, with 9 nucleotides matching TRBD1. Germline CDR1 reads SGHRS; CDR2 reads YFSETQ. V shed 4 bases, J shed 5 bases, and the junction held 7 bases outside the gene matches. CDR3 length equals 14 residues. The CDR3 region is CASSPRQGEDEQYF. CDR3 in DNA: TGCGCCAGCAGCCCCCGACAGGGGGAGGACGAGCAGTACTTC.

The CDR3 protein is CASSEPGRGQYGYTF. CDR3 bases: TGTGCCAGCAGTGAACCGGGCAGGGGGCAATATGGCTACACCTTC. The gene calls are TRBV2 and TRBJ1-2; TRBD1 agrees at 8 bases. This CDR3 contains 15 residues. The V segment lost 2 bases and the J segment 5 bases; nucleotides outside the gene matches: 7. Per the germline V gene, CDR1 is SNHLY and CDR2 is FYNNEI.

This clone was observed a few times. The genes are TRBV7-8 and TRBJ1-5; D not certain. Trimming pared 1 base from V and 1 base from J, leaving 8 bases between. CDR1 and CDR2 from the germline V gene are SGHVS and FQNEAQ. The CDR3 length is 15 residues. CDR3 DNA: TGTGCCAGCAGCTTAGGTGGTCTAAGCAATCAGCCCCAGCATTTT. As protein: CASSLGGLSNQPQHF.

V gene TRBV13 combines with J gene TRBJ1-1; TRBD1 is a possible D gene (5 bases). The CDR3 runs to 14 residues. V was cut by 2 bases and J by 8 bases, with 15 bases left in between. The germline V gene encodes CDR1 PRHDT and CDR2 FYEKMQ (reference sequence). CDR3 sequence: CASSLWPAGLEAFF. For the CDR3, the DNA is TGTGCCAGCAGCTTATGGCCGGCGGGGCTCGAAGCTTTCTTT.

The chain uses TRBV29-1 and TRBJ2-7; TRBD2 is a possible D gene (6 bases). The V end was cut by 2 bases, the J end by 3 bases, with 8 bases between. Looked up from germline, CDR1 is SQVTM and CDR2 is ANQGSEA. The CDR3 consists of 12 residues. The CDR3 bases are TGCAGCGTTGAAACGCGGGACTACGAGCAGTACTTC. This codes for CSVETRDYEQYF.

This chain joins TRBV13 and TRBJ2-7; TRBD2 matches at 10 bases. Germline loops: CDR1 PRHDT, CDR2 FYEKMQ (reference sequence). The CDR3 is 15 amino acids. Germline trimming cut 3 bases from V and 5 bases from J; bases unmatched to any gene: 7. The CDR3 DNA is TGTGCCAGCAGCTTCCAAGCGGGAGGGCCGGACGAGCAGTACTTC. Encoded protein: CASSFQAGGPDEQYF.

This chain joins TRBV5-5 and TRBJ2-1, with D possibly matching TRBD1 (5 bases). This CDR3 is built from 13 residues. CDR1 is SGHKS, CDR2 YYEKEE, per germline (reference sequence). Trimming took off 0 bases at V and 7 bases at J, with 8 bases between the two ends. The CDR3 DNA sequence: TGTGCCAGCAGCTTGGTACCAGGGAATGAGCAGTTCTTC. It translates to CASSLVPGNEQFF.

This clone was detected only once. The chain carries TRBV7-2 and TRBJ1-2, with D possibly being TRBD1 (5 bases). The CDR3 has 13 residues. Germline-derived CDR1 and CDR2 are SGHTA and FQGNSA. The V and J ends lost 5 bases and 4 bases respectively, with 11 bases between them. The CDR3, as DNA: TGTGCCAGCAGCATACCAGGGTCCTATGGCTACACCTTC. This translates into CASSIPGSYGYTF.

This rearrangement joins TRBV7-9 to TRBJ2-5; D perhaps matches TRBD1 (6 bases). V dropped 5 bases and J dropped 4 bases, with 17 bases sitting between them. CDR3 length: 15 amino acids. Germline lookup yields CDR1 SEHNR and CDR2 FQNEAQ (reference sequence). The DNA of the CDR3 is TGTGCCAGCAGCCCCGACGGCCTAGGGGGAGAGACCCAGTACTTC. It translates to CASSPDGLGGETQYF.

This sequence joins TRBV2 and TRBJ1-6; D is possibly TRBD1 (5 bases). The CDR3 runs 13 residues. CDR1 and CDR2 (germline): SNHLY, FYNNEI. The V and J ends lost 5 bases and 10 bases respectively, with 12 bases between them. CDR3 bases: TGTGCCAGCAGTCTGGCCTGGGGCTCACCCCTCCACTTT. This gives the protein CASSLAWGSPLHF. The full variable domain, with the rest looked up from reference TRBV2 and TRBJ1-6, is EPEVTQTPSHQVTQMGQEVILRCVPISNHLYFYWYRQILGQKVEFLVSFYNNEISEKSEIFDDQFSVERPDGSNFTLKIRSTKLEDSAMYFCASSLAWGSPLHFGNGTRLTVT.